These 18 T cell receptor beta chains were sequenced from one sample in a study of blood T cells in healthy people across ages. Through a sample-barcoded 5' primer and a J-beta primer mix, a second PCR was run for roughly 7 to 12 cycles. TCRdb passed the 5' RACE reads through MiXCR, listing each CDR3 protein once. The table shows approximately 800,000 distinct CDR3 sequences, with about 46% occurring only once. Sequenced sample: blood. Receptors originate from an elderly man in good health.

This clonotype was counted only a few times. The V call is TRBV7-9, the J call TRBJ1-1; D not certain. Germline V gene lookup returns CDR1 SEHNR and CDR2 FQNEAQ (reference sequence). Trimming removed 1 base from V and 8 bases from J, with 8 bases in between. The CDR3 length is 12 residues. This CDR3 reads CASSLVDREAFF. In DNA, the CDR3 is TGTGCCAGCAGCTTAGTCGACCGGGAAGCTTTCTTT.

The chain recombines TRBV20-1 with TRBJ2-3; D is perhaps TRBD1 or TRBD2 (6 bases each). The CDR3 runs to 13 residues. The ends were cut back, 3 bases at V and 9 bases at J, with 16 bases in the middle. Per the germline V gene, CDR1 is DFQATT and CDR2 is SNEGSKA (reference sequence). The CDR3 region is CSASDVVGGTQYF. The CDR3, as DNA: TGCAGTGCTAGTGATGTTGTGGGGGGCACGCAGTATTTT.

CDR3 DNA: TGTGCCAGCAGCCAAGACCTCGCTAGCGGGTTAGCCAAAAACATTCAGTACTTC. Its protein is CASSQDLASGLAKNIQYF. The gene calls are TRBV4-2 and TRBJ2-4, with TRBD2 matching over 8 bases. Germline-derived CDR1 and CDR2 are LGHNA and YNFKEQ. The CDR3 loop spans 18 amino acids. J gave up 0 bases and V 0 bases, and 7 bases lay outside the gene matches.

This clonotype was seen at least ten times. V usage is TRBV29-1 and J usage is TRBJ2-1; 13 bases fit TRBD2. Per germline, CDR1 SQVTM and CDR2 ANQGSEA. CDR3 length equals 13 residues. After removal of 6 bases from V and 8 bases from J, the junction contained 4 bases not matched to a gene. CDR3 loop: CSVRTSGRDEQFF. The CDR3 region has the DNA TGCAGCGTGAGGACTAGCGGGAGAGATGAGCAGTTCTTC.

A note on this clonotype: This may arise from a read error, as a much more abundant clone is one base away. The V gene is TRBV29-1, the J gene TRBJ2-7; a possible D gene is TRBD1 (6 bases). Germline lookup yields CDR1 SQVTM and CDR2 ANQGSEA. V gave up 4 bases and J gave up 7 bases, with 17 bases separating them. The CDR3 length is 13 residues. CDR3 region: CSVGGGSYNEQYF. The CDR3, as DNA: TGCAGCGTTGGAGGGGGATCCTACAATGAGCAGTACTTC.

This clonotype has only one observation. A much larger clone lies a single base off, so this may be a read error. The rearrangement joins TRBV12-3 or TRBV12-4 to TRBJ2-1; a possible D gene is TRBD1 (5 bases). This CDR3 has 18 amino acids. Trimming removed 3 bases at V and 4 bases at J, with 22 bases between. The CDR3 coding sequence is TGTGCCAGCAGTTTGTATATAATCGATAGACAGAAGTACAATGAGCAGTTCTTC. Its translation: CASSLYIIDRQKYNEQFF.

This clonotype has just a few counts. V usage is TRBV7-3 and J usage is TRBJ2-7, with 7 bases lining up with TRBD2. This CDR3 is 14 amino acids long. The V gene's germline CDR1 is SGHTA and CDR2 FQGTGA. After removal of 2 bases from V and 2 bases from J, the junction contained 3 bases not matched to a gene. CDR3: CASSLSAGAYEQYF. CDR3 coding DNA: TGTGCCAGCAGCTTATCTGCGGGGGCCTACGAGCAGTACTTC.

This clonotype was counted a few times. The genes are TRBV9 and TRBJ2-7, with D tentatively TRBD1 (6 bases). V was clipped by 4 bases and J by 3 bases, with 14 bases between them. The CDR3 sequence is 14 residues long. Germline CDR1 reads SGDLS; CDR2 reads YYNGEE. The CDR3 nucleotides read TGTGCCAGCAGCCCTCGACAGGAGCTCTACGAGCAGTACTTC. Amino acid sequence: CASSPRQELYEQYF.

This chain connects TRBV3-1 to TRBJ2-5; TRBD2 might be the D (5 bases). This CDR3 comprises 14 residues. The germline V gene encodes CDR1 LGHDT and CDR2 YNNKEL (reference sequence). Trimming took off 4 bases at V and 5 bases at J, with 14 bases between the two ends. The CDR3 protein is CASSLSNQRETQYF. DNA for the CDR3: TGTGCCAGCAGCCTCTCGAACCAGCGGGAGACCCAGTACTTC.

V usage is TRBV7-2 and J usage is TRBJ2-1; 8 bases fit TRBD2. The last part of the DNA fits TRBJ2-7 better; the J call may be wrong. The CDR3 spans 16 residues. Per the germline V gene, CDR1 is SGHTA and CDR2 is FQGNSA. The CDR3 DNA reads TGTGCCAGCAGCATGGGACTAGTGAGCTCCTACAATGAGCAGTACTTC. This gives the protein CASSMGLVSSYNEQYF.

The rearrangement uses TRBV7-2 and TRBJ2-4; D remains ambiguous. The DNA end is a closer match to TRBJ2-7, so the J assignment may be wrong. CDR1 and CDR2 (germline): SGHTA, FQGNSA. The CDR3 is 15 amino acids. The CDR3: CASSSWIGSSYEQYF. Written as DNA, the CDR3 is TGTGCCAGCAGCTCGTGGATAGGGTCAAGTTACGAGCAGTACTTC.

The V call is TRBV7-6, the J call TRBJ2-1, with D hard to call. Germline CDR1 SGHVS, CDR2 FNYEAQ. The CDR3 runs 18 residues. V lost 0 bases to trimming and J lost 0 bases, with 15 bases between them. The CDR3 DNA reads TGTGCCAGCAGCTTAGCTACCGGGCTGCGAAGCTCCTACAATGAGCAGTTCTTC. Translated: CASSLATGLRSSYNEQFF.

The chain recombines TRBV9 with TRBJ2-5; the D gene is possibly TRBD1 (5 bases). V lost 0 bases, J lost 6 bases, and 12 bases lay in between. Germline V CDR1 and CDR2: SGDLS, YYNGEE. This CDR3 contains 14 residues. The CDR3 sequence: CASSVGTGSQTQYF. In DNA, the CDR3 is TGTGCCAGCAGCGTAGGAACAGGTAGCCAGACCCAGTACTTC.

This chain uses TRBV20-1 with TRBJ2-7; 13 nucleotides match TRBD2. Germline V gene data show CDR1 as DFQATT and CDR2 as SNEGSKA (reference sequence). V shed 0 bases and J 9 bases; nucleotides not matched to a gene: 2. The CDR3 is 13 residues long. The chain's CDR3 is CSARDTSGGAQYF. CDR3 nucleotide sequence: TGCAGTGCTAGAGATACTAGCGGGGGGGCGCAGTACTTC.

The V call is TRBV12-3 or TRBV12-4, the J call TRBJ1-3; TRBD1 is a possible D gene (5 bases). The CDR3 is 13 amino acids. Between the trimmed V and J ends, which lost 8 bases and 0 bases, there was a span of 8 bases. The CDR3 nucleotides are TGTGCCAGCGGGGCGAGCTCTGGAAACACCATATATTTT. Translating gives CASGASSGNTIYF.

The chain carries TRBV14 and TRBJ2-7; 8 positions match TRBD2. CDR3 length: 15 amino acids. Germline CDR1 and CDR2: SGHDN and FVKESK. The V segment lost 4 bases and the J segment 6 bases; nucleotides outside the gene matches: 11. DNA for the CDR3: TGTGCCAGCAGCCTTGCGGGACTAGTCACCCGCGAGCAGTACTTC. Translated: CASSLAGLVTREQYF.

A few counts support this clonotype. The chain is built from TRBV30 and TRBJ1-4, with 7 bases matching TRBD1. The CDR3 runs 12 residues. Trimming removed 4 bases from V and 8 bases from J; junction bases left unmatched: 4. Germline-derived CDR1 and CDR2 are GTSNPN and SVGIG (reference sequence). This chain's CDR3 is CAWTQGEEKLFF. The CDR3 DNA sequence: TGTGCCTGGACGCAGGGGGAAGAAAAACTGTTTTTT.

The rearrangement links TRBV28 to TRBJ2-5; the match to TRBD2 covers 10 bases. Germline values: CDR1 MDHEN, CDR2 SYDVKM. After removal of 5 bases from V and 1 base from J, the junction contained 7 bases not matched to a gene. The CDR3 runs to 16 residues. The CDR3 DNA is TGTGCCAGCAGTCTCAGTAGCGGGAGGCCCCAAGAGACCCAGTACTTC. Translation: CASSLSSGRPQETQYF.